This T cell receptor (beta chain) was documented in a study of cytomegalovirus exposure and HLA in healthy donors. V was clipped by 3 bases and J by 3 bases, with 12 bases between them. The CDR3 has 14 residues. CDR1 ENHRY and CDR2 SYGVKD come from the germline V gene. In the PCR, 60 Vbeta and 13 Jbeta primers were used. Generated by immunoSEQ multiplex PCR, the TCRdb table keeps only in-frame clones and is missing some. The sample holds around 220,000 clones, 65% to 90% seen once. The TCR sequence derives from a girl aged 10-17 years in good health and CMV-seronegative. The specimen sequenced was PBMCs. V usage is TRBV10-3 and J usage is TRBJ2-7, with unresolved D. The DNA of the CDR3 is TGTGCCATCAGTGACCCCCGGCGCGGCTACGAGCAGTACTTC. Translating it yields CAISDPRRGYEQYF.